This TCR beta chain was profiled in a study of blood T cells in healthy people across ages. Sample-barcoded 5' priming and a J-beta primer mix drove a second PCR of about 6 to 12 cycles. Using its own MiXCR run on the 5' RACE reads, TCRdb lists one record per CDR3 protein. The sample consists of fewer than 2,000,000 distinct CDR3 sequences, roughly 43% of them appearing once. CDR1 is SNHLY and CDR2 is FYNNEI in the germline V gene. The CDR3 is 14 residues long. V was clipped by 6 bases and J by 5 bases; unmatched bases: 7. The chain is built from TRBV2 and TRBJ2-4; 7 bases are a match to TRBD1. Input material: blood. This clonotype was obtained from a human donor in good health. The CDR3 coding sequence is TGTGCCAGCAGCCCCCGGGACAGCGAAAACATTCAGTACTTC. Translated, it gives CASSPRDSENIQYF.